One sample yielded the 10 T cell receptor beta chains listed below, sequenced in a study of control samples from healthy donors and cancer patients. Repertoires were generated with immunoSEQ multiplex PCR, while TCRdb's copy carries only in-frame clones and drops some. The repertoire has around 99,000 clones, roughly 89% of them found once; the top ten carry approximately 16%. The material sequenced was blood. The receptors were sampled from a woman aged 45-65 years in good health.

About this clone: Different DNA sequences within this sample yield the same CDR3. The V gene is TRBV5-1, the J gene TRBJ1-1; D perhaps matches TRBD1 (5 bases). V was clipped by 0 bases and J by 1 base, with 7 bases between them. Germline values: CDR1 SGHRS, CDR2 YFSETQ. The length of the CDR3 is 14 residues. The CDR3 spells CASSLAGGNTEAFF. CDR3 coding DNA: TGCGCCAGCAGCTTGGCCGGGGGGAACACTGAAGCTTTCTTT.

This chain connects TRBV11-1 to TRBJ2-1; 11 bases map to TRBD1. Germline assignment: CDR1 SGHAT and CDR2 FQDESV (reference sequence). The ends lost 4 bases at V and 7 bases at J; junction bases unmatched: 6. CDR3 length: 15 amino acids. The CDR3 region is CASSSGQGARNEQFF. CDR3 DNA: TGTGCCAGCAGCTCCGGACAGGGGGCGCGGAATGAGCAGTTCTTC.

J is TRBJ1-3 and V is TRBV2; no firm D call. The CDR3 covers 15 residues. Germline V gene lookup returns CDR1 SNHLY and CDR2 FYNNEI. The V end was cut by 6 bases, the J end by 0 bases, with 12 bases between. The CDR3 loop reads CASRTDSSSGNTIYF. CDR3 nucleotide sequence: TGTGCCAGCAGGACTGATTCCAGCTCTGGAAACACCATATATTTT.

The chain combines TRBV7-9 with TRBJ1-1; possibly TRBD1 for D (5 bases). The CDR3 has 12 amino acids. In germline, CDR1 is SEHNR, CDR2 FQNEAQ (reference sequence). Trimming removed 3 bases at V and 6 bases at J, with 8 bases between. The chain's CDR3 is CASSLGGAEAFF. CDR3 nucleotides: TGTGCCAGCAGCTTGGGAGGGGCTGAAGCTTTCTTT.

This chain's CDR3 is CASSTWTNTGELFF. The CDR3 DNA reads TGTGCCAGCAGTACCTGGACGAACACCGGGGAGCTGTTTTTT. The chain is built from TRBV6-6 and TRBJ2-2; D gene uncertain. CDR1 and CDR2 from the germline V gene are MNHNY and SVGAGI (reference sequence). CDR3 size: 14 residues. With 5 bases removed from V and 0 bases from J, the gap between germline ends came to 7 bases.

The CDR3 coding sequence is TGTGCCAGCAGCCCAGCCACGGAAAGGGGCTACACCTTC. Its protein is CASSPATERGYTF. This chain connects TRBV7-8 to TRBJ1-2; no reliable D call. CDR1 and CDR2 from the germline V gene are SGHVS and FQNEAQ. This CDR3 contains 13 residues. Trimming removed 5 bases from V and 8 bases from J, with 15 bases in between.

J is TRBJ1-2 and V is TRBV5-1; D is uncertain. V gave up 4 bases and J gave up 4 bases, with 8 bases separating them. The germline gives CDR1 SGHRS, CDR2 YFSETQ. This CDR3 spans 12 amino acids. Here the CDR3 reads CASSREAYGYTF. The CDR3 region has the DNA TGCGCCAGCAGCAGGGAAGCCTATGGCTACACCTTC.

This sequence joins TRBV3-1 (or the pseudogene TRBV3-2) and TRBJ1-5; D is unclear. There are 14 residues in the CDR3. Between the trimmed V and J ends, which lost 6 bases and 3 bases, there was a span of 12 bases. CDR1 and CDR2 from the germline V gene are LGHDT and YNNKEL (reference sequence). CDR3 in DNA: TGTGCCAGCAGTCCCACGGGGATCAATCAGCCCCAGCATTTT. Residues: CASSPTGINQPQHF.

The V gene is TRBV5-4, the J gene TRBJ2-5; the match to TRBD1 covers 8 bases. V lost 1 base to trimming and J lost 2 bases; unmatched junction nucleotides: 7. The CDR3 runs 16 residues. In germline, CDR1 is SGHNT, CDR2 YYREEE (reference sequence). The CDR3 region has the DNA TGTGCCAGCAGCTTGAGTCCAACAGGGGGTCAAGAGACCCAGTACTTC. It is translated as CASSLSPTGGQETQYF.

V gene TRBV7-8 combines with J gene TRBJ2-7; 7 bases map to TRBD1. Germline CDR1 reads SGHVS; CDR2 reads FQNEAQ. The CDR3 is made up of 14 amino acids. The junction had 6 bases not matched to a gene; V was cut back by 1 base and J by 6 bases. CDR3 sequence: CASSLGLSGGEQYF. As DNA, the CDR3 is TGTGCCAGCAGCTTAGGCCTATCAGGGGGCGAGCAGTACTTC.